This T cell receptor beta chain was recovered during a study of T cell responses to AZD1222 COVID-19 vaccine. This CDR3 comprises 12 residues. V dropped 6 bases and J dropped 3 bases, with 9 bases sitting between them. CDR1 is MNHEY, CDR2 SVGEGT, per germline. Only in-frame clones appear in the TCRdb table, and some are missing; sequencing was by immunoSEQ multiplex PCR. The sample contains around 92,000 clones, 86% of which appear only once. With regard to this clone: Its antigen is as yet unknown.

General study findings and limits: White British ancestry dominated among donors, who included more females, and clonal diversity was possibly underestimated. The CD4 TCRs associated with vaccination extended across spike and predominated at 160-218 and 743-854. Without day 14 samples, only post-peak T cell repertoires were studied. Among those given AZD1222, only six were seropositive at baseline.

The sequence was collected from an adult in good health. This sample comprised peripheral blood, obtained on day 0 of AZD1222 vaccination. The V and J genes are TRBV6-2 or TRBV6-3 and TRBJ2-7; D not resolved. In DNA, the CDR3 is TGTGCCAGCAGCGGACCCATCTACGAGCAGTACTTC. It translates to CASSGPIYEQYF.